This T cell receptor (beta chain) was obtained from a study of T cells in localized non-small cell lung cancer. General study points: Within adjacent lung there appeared a median approximately 57 of the top 100 tumor clones.

Sequenced by immunoSEQ multiplex PCR; TCRdb stores in-frame clones only, minus some. The data show over 70,000 clones, roughly 90% seen once. As regards this clone: Its antigen is still unknown.

Germline loops: CDR1 LNHDA, CDR2 SQIVND (reference sequence). The CDR3 extends over 13 amino acids. Trimming took 5 bases from V and 3 from J, leaving 10 bases between them. Sequencing used peripheral blood, obtained before any cancer treatment. The sequence was obtained from a male donor at least 60 years old with stage III squamous cell lung carcinoma. V and J are TRBV19 and TRBJ1-1; possible D gene TRBD1, 5 bases. DNA of the CDR3: TGTGCCAGTAGTCCAGGGTTGTACACTGAAGCTTTCTTT. Translation gives CASSPGLYTEAFF.